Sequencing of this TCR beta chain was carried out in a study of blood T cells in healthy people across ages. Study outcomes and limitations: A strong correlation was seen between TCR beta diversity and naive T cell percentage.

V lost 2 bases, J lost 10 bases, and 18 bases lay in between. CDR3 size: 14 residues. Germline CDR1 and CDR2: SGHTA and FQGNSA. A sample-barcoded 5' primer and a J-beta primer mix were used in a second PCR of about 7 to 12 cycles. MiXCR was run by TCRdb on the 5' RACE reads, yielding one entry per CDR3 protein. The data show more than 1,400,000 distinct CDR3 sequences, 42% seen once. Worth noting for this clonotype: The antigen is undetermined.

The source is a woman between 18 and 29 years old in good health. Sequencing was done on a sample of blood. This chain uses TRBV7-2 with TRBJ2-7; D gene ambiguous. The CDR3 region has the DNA TGTGCCAGCAGCTTACGGTGGTCCTCAAGAGACCAGTACTTC. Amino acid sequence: CASSLRWSSRDQYF.